These 12 T cell receptor beta chains were all obtained from the same sample, sequenced in a study of TIL therapy for anti-PD-1-resistant metastatic lung cancer. Sequencing used immunoSEQ v3. Method: immunoSEQ multiplex PCR; TCRdb's copy keeps in-frame clones and lacks some. The sample carries tens of thousands of clones, 80% to 90% recorded once. Time point defined: pre-treatment sample, taken before nivolumab and TIL therapy. The input for sequencing was blood, taken at baseline. The receptors here all came from a person aged 25 to 85 with non-small cell lung cancer.

This chain joins TRBV4-2 and TRBJ2-5, with D possibly being TRBD2 (5 bases). Trimming cost V 4 bases and J 5 bases, with 14 bases left between them. Looked up from germline, CDR1 is LGHNA and CDR2 is YNFKEQ. This CDR3 has 14 residues. The CDR3 is CASSPKDSGETQYF. Here the CDR3 DNA reads TGTGCCAGCAGCCCCAAGGACTCCGGGGAGACCCAGTACTTC.

This chain connects TRBV9 to TRBJ1-2; D may be TRBD1 (6 bases). Germline CDR1 SGDLS, CDR2 YYNGEE. Trimming stripped 0 bases from V and 3 bases from J, with 12 bases between. The CDR3 spans 15 residues. CDR3: CASSVDLQGHYGYTF. The CDR3 DNA reads TGTGCCAGCAGCGTAGACCTACAGGGCCACTATGGCTACACCTTC.

V usage is TRBV7-7 and J usage is TRBJ2-3; no firm D call. Per germline, CDR1 SSHAT and CDR2 FNYEAQ (reference sequence). CDR3 length: 15 amino acids. V was trimmed by 5 bases and J by 2 bases, leaving 14 bases between them. This chain's CDR3 is CASSRSPAPTDTQYF. CDR3 in DNA: TGTGCCAGCAGCCGATCTCCTGCCCCCACAGATACGCAGTATTTT.

The rearrangement links TRBV7-8 to TRBJ2-5; D not resolved. V was clipped by 8 bases and J by 1 base, with 11 bases between them. The CDR3 runs 13 residues. Germline CDR1 and CDR2: SGHVS and FQNEAQ. The CDR3 is CASGEGSQETQYF. The DNA of the CDR3 is TGTGCCAGCGGAGAAGGATCCCAAGAGACCCAGTACTTC.

This clone was seen only a few times. The V and J genes are TRBV2 and TRBJ2-7; a possible D gene is TRBD1 (5 bases). This CDR3 is built from 14 residues. The germline CDR1 and CDR2 sequences are SNHLY and FYNNEI. V was cut by 5 bases and J by 2 bases, with 13 bases left in between. CDR3 residues: CASSMFRQTYEQYF. The DNA for the CDR3 is TGTGCCAGCAGTATGTTCCGACAGACCTACGAGCAGTACTTC.

The chain joins TRBV24-1 to TRBJ2-6; tentatively, D is TRBD1 (5 bases). The CDR3 contains 17 residues. Trimming removed 4 bases from V and 0 bases from J, with 12 bases in between. Germline V lookup: CDR1 KGHDR, CDR2 SFDVKD. DNA of the CDR3: TGTGCCACCAGTGAGGGGCAACGGAGCTCTGGGGCCAACGTCCTGACTTTC. Translating gives CATSEGQRSSGANVLTF.

This sequence joins TRBV5-5 and TRBJ2-1; D tentatively fits TRBD1 or TRBD2 (6 bases each). Germline CDR1 is SGHKS and CDR2 is YYEKEE (reference sequence). The length of the CDR3 is 15 residues. Trimming stripped 2 bases from V and 3 bases from J, with 12 bases between. The CDR3 nucleotides read TGTGCCAGCAGCTTAGGAGGGACACTCTACAATGAGCAGTTCTTC. Translated, it gives CASSLGGTLYNEQFF. Looking up the rest from reference TRBV5-5 and TRBJ2-1 gives the full variable domain: DAGVTQSPTHLIKTRGQQVTLRCSPISGHKSVSWYQQVLGQGPQFIFQYYEKEERGRGNFPDRFSARQFPNYSSELNVNALLLGDSALYLCASSLGGTLYNEQFFGPGTRLTVL.

The rearrangement uses TRBV9 and TRBJ1-3; D remains ambiguous. V was shortened by 3 bases and J by 7 bases, with 20 bases between the two germline ends. The CDR3 is 16 residues long. Germline lookup yields CDR1 SGDLS and CDR2 YYNGEE. The CDR3 coding sequence is TGTGCCAGCAGCGGCGCCGGGCCCTACTATGTCAACACCATATATTTT. Its translation: CASSGAGPYYVNTIYF.

V is TRBV15 and J is TRBJ2-7; 8 nucleotides line up with TRBD1. In germline, CDR1 is LNHNV, CDR2 YYDKDF (reference sequence). The CDR3 is 13 residues long. Trimming removed 5 bases from V and 1 base from J; junction bases left unmatched: 1. CDR3 bases: TGTGCCACCAGCTGGGACAGGTCCTACGAGCAGTACTTC. Its translation is CATSWDRSYEQYF. Full variable domain (outside the CDR3, taken from reference TRBV15 and TRBJ2-7): DAMVIQNPRYQVTQFGKPVTLSCSQTLNHNVMYWYQQKSSQAPKLLFHYYDKDFNNEADTPDNFQSRRPNTSFCFLDIRSPGLGDTAMYLCATSWDRSYEQYFGPGTRLTVT.

V usage is TRBV18 and J usage is TRBJ2-5, with D uncertain. Trimming removed 2 bases at V and 5 bases at J, with 12 bases between. The V gene's germline CDR1 is KGHSH and CDR2 LQKENI. This CDR3 is built from 14 residues. The CDR3, as DNA: TGTGCCAGCTCACCAGACTCCGGATCGGAGACCCAGTACTTC. This codes for CASSPDSGSETQYF. Full variable domain (remainder filled in from reference TRBV18 and TRBJ2-5): NAGVMQNPRHLVRRRGQEARLRCSPMKGHSHVYWYRQLPEEGLKFMVYLQKENIIDESGMPKERFSAEFPKEGPSILRIQQVVRGDSAAYFCASSPDSGSETQYFGPGTRLLVL.

The rearrangement joins TRBV5-6 to TRBJ1-4, with TRBD1 identical over 7 bases. Trimming took 1 base from V and 0 from J; bases not matched to a gene: 0. The CDR3 consists of 15 residues. From germline, CDR1 is SGHDT and CDR2 YYEEEE. CDR3 in amino acids: CASSLQGATNEKLFF. The CDR3 nucleotides are TGTGCCAGCAGCTTGCAGGGGGCAACTAATGAAAAACTGTTTTTT.

The J gene is TRBJ2-7, the V gene TRBV6-5; D is ambiguous. Germline CDR1 MNHEY, CDR2 SVGAGI. The length of the CDR3 is 11 residues. V gave up 7 bases and J gave up 6 bases, with 10 bases separating them. The CDR3 coding sequence is TGTGCCAGCACCTGGTTAGGCGAGCAGTACTTC. It is translated as CASTWLGEQYF.